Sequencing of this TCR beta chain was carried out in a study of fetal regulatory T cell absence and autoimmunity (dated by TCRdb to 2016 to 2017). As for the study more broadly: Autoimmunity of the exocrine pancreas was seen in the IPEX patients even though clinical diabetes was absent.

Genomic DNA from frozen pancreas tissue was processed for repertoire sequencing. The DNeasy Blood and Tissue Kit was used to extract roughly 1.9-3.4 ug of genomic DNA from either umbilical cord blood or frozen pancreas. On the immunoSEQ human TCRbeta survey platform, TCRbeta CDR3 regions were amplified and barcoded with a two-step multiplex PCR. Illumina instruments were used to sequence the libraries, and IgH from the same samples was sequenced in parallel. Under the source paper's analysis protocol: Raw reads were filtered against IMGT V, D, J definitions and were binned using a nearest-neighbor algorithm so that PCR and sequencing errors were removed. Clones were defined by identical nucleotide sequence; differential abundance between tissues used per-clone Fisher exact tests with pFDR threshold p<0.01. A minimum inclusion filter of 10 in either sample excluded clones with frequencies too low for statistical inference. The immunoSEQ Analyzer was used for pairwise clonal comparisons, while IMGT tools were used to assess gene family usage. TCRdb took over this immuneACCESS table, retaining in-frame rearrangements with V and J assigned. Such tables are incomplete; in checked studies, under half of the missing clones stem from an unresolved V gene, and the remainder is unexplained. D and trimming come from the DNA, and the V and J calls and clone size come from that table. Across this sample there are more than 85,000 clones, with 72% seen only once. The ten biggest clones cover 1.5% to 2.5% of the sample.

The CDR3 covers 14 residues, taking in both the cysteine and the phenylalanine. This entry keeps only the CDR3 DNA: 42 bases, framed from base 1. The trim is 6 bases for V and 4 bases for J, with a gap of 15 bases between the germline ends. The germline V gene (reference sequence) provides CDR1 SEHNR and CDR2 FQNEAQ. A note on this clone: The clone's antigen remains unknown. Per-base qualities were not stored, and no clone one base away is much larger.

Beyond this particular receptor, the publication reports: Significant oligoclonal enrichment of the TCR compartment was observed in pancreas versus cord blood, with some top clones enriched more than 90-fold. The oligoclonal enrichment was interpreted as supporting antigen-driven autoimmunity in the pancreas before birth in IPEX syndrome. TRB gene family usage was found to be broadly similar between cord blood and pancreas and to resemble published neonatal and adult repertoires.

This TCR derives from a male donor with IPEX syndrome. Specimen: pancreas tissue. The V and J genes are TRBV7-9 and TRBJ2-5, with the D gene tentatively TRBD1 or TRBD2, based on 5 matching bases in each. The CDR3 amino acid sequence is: CASSSGRGVETQYF. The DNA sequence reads TGTGCCAGCAGTTCGGGGCGTGGGGTAGAGACCCAGTACTTC.